This T cell receptor beta chain was identified during a study of blood T cell repertoires in COVID-19. Across the whole study: Samples of COVID-19 (acute and convalescent) were obtained from the United States, Italy and Spain.

V was cut by 2 bases and J by 6 bases, with 5 bases left in between. Per germline, CDR1 SEHNR and CDR2 FQNEAQ (reference sequence). This CDR3 contains 11 residues. Produced via immunoSEQ multiplex PCR; TCRdb's table is partial and in-frame only. The profile shows approximately 82,000 clones, approximately 86% of them singletons. This chain uses TRBV7-9 with TRBJ2-7; no clear D. The sequenced sample consisted of peripheral blood. The clonotype originates from a woman in her 70s with active or convalescent COVID-19. The CDR3 DNA reads as TGTGCCAGCAGCTTACAGGTCGAGCAGTACTTC. Translated, it gives CASSLQVEQYF.